This T cell receptor beta chain stems from a study of T-cell memory formation after mild COVID-19. Study-wide context: The study found TCR clusters largely donor specific.

Study observations and caveats: Pre-infection memory already had some responding clones, implying cross-reactive memory joined. Clones from the second wave (peaking day 37) had unconfirmed SARS-CoV-2 specificity.

Trimming left V 2 bases short and J 4 bases short, with 7 bases between. Germline CDR1 MNHEY, CDR2 SVGAGI. This CDR3 is 13 amino acids long. A single record per CDR3 protein comes from TCRdb applying MiXCR to the 5' RACE reads. Of around 390,000 distinct CDR3 sequences listed, about a sixth are singletons. The sample holds a few counts of this clonotype. What it binds is unknown. The clonotype originates from a man in his late teens or twenties who had mild COVID-19 (a few samples of this study predate the infection). Cell type and time point are not known. The source material was PBMCs or a T cell subset sorted from them (not recorded which). This rearrangement joins TRBV6-5 to TRBJ2-3, with D tentatively TRBD2 (5 bases). CDR3 bases: TGTGCCAGCAGTTACGGGAGCGCAGATACGCAGTATTTT. The encoded protein is CASSYGSADTQYF.